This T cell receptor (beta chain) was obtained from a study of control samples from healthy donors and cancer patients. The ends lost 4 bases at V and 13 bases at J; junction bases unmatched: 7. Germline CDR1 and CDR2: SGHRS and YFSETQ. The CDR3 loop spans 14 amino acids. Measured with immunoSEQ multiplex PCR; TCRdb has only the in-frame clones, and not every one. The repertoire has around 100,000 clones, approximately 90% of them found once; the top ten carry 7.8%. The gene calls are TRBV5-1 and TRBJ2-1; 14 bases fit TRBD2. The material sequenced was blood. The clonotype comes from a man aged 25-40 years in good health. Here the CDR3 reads CASSMGLAGVLQFF. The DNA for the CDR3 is TGCGCCAGCAGCATGGGACTAGCGGGGGTGTTACAGTTCTTC.